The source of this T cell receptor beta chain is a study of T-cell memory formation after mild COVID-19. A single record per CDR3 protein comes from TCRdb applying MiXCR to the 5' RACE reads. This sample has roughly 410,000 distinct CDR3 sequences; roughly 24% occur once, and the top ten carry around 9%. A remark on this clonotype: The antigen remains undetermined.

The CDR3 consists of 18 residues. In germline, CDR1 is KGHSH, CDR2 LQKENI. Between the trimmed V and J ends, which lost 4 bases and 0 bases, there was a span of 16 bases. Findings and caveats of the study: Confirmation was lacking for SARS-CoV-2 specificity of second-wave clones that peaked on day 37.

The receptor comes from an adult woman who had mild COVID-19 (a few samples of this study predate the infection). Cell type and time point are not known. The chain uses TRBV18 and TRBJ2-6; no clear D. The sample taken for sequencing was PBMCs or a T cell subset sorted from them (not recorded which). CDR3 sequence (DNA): TGTGCCAGCTCACAGGTCGGCCGTACGTCCTCTGGGGCCAACGTCCTGACTTTC. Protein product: CASSQVGRTSSGANVLTF.